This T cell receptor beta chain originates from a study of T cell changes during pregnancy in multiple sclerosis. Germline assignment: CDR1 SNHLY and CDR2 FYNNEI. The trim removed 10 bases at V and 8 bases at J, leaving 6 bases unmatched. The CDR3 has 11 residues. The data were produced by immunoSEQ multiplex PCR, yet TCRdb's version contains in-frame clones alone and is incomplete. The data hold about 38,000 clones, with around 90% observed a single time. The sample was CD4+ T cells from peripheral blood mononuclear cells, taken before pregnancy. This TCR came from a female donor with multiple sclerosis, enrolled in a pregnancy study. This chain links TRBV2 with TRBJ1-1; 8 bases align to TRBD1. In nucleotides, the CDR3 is TGTGCCATACGACAGGGGCGGGAAGCTTTCTTT. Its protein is CAIRQGREAFF. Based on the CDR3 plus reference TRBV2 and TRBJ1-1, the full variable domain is EPEVTQTPSHQVTQMGQEVILRCVPISNHLYFYWYRQILGQKVEFLVSFYNNEISEKSEIFDDQFSVERPDGSNFTLKIRSTKLEDSAMYFCAIRQGREAFFGQGTRLTVV.